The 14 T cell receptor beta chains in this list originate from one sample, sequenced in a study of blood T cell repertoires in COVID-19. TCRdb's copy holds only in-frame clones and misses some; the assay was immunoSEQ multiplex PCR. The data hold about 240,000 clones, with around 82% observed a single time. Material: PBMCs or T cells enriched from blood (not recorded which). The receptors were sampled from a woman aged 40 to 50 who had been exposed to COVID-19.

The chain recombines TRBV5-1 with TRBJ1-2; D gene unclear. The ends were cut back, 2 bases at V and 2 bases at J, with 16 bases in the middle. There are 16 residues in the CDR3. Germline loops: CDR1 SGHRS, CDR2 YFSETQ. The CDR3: CASSFEGISRNYGYTF. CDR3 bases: TGCGCCAGCAGCTTTGAGGGCATTTCGAGGAACTATGGCTACACCTTC.

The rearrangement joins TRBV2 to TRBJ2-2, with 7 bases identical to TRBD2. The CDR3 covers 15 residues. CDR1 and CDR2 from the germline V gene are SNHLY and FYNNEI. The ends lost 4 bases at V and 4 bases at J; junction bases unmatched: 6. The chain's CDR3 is CASSASGAFTGELFF. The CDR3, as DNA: TGTGCCAGCAGTGCCAGCGGGGCGTTCACCGGGGAGCTGTTTTTT.

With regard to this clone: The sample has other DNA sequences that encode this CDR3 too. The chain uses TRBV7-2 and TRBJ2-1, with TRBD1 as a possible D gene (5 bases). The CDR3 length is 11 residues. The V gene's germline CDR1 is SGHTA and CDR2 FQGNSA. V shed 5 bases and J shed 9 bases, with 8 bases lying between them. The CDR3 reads CASSVRGEQFF. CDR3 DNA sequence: TGTGCCAGCAGCGTTAGGGGTGAGCAGTTCTTC.

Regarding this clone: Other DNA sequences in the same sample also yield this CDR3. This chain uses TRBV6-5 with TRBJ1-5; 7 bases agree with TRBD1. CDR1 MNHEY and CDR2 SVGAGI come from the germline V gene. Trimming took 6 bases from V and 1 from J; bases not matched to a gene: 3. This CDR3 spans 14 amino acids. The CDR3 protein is CASSPTGSNQPQHF. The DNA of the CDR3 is TGTGCCAGCAGCCCGACAGGGAGCAATCAGCCCCAGCATTTT.

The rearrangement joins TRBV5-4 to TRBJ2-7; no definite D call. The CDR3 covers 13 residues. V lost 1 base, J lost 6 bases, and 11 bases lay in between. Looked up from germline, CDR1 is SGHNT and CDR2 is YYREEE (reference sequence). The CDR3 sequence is CASSLIGRVEQYF. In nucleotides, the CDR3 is TGTGCCAGCAGCTTGATTGGTCGGGTCGAGCAGTACTTC.

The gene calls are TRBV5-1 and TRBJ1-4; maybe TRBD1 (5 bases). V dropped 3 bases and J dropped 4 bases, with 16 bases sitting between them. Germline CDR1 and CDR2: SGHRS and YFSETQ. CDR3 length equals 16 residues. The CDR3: CASSSGGVGVNEKLFF. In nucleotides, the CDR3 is TGCGCCAGCAGCTCGGGGGGTGTCGGGGTTAATGAAAAACTGTTTTTT.

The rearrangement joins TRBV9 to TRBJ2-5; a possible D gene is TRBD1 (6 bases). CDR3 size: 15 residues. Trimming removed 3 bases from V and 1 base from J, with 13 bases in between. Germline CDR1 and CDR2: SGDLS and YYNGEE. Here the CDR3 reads CASSGEGVSQETQYF. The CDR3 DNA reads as TGTGCCAGCAGCGGTGAGGGGGTCTCCCAAGAGACCCAGTACTTC.

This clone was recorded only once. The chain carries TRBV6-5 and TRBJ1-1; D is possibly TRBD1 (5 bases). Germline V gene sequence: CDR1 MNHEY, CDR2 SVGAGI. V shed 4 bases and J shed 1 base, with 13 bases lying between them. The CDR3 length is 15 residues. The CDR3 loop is CASSWVGGENTEAFF. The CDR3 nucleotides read TGTGCCAGCAGTTGGGTGGGGGGGGAGAACACTGAAGCTTTCTTT.

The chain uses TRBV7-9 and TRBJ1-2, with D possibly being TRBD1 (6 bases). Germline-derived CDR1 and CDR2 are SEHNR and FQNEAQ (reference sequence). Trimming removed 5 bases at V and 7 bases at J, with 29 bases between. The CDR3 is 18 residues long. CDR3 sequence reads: CASSLGGGGATVGIGYTF. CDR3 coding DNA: TGTGCCAGCAGCCTAGGAGGCGGGGGGGCAACCGTCGGGATTGGCTACACCTTC.

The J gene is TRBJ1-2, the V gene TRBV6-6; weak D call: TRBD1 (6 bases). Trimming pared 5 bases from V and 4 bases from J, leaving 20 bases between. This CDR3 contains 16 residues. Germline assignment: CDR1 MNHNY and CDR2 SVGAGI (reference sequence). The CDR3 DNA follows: TGTGCCAGCAGTACCAACAATGTCGACAGGTTCTATGGCTACACCTTC. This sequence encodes CASSTNNVDRFYGYTF.

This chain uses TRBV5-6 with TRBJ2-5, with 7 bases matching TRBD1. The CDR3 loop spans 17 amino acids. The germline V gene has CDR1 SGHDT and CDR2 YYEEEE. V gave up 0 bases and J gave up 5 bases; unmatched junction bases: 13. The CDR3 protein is CASSLDSIRQGPETQYF. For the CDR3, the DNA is TGTGCCAGCAGCTTGGACTCAATTCGACAGGGCCCGGAGACCCAGTACTTC. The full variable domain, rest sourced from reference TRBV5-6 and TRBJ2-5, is DAGVTQSPTHLIKTRGQQVTLRCSPKSGHDTVSWYQQALGQGPQFIFQYYEEEERQRGNFPDRFSGHQFPNYSSELNVNALLLGDSALYLCASSLDSIRQGPETQYFGPGTRLLVL.

The CDR3 protein is CASSYGQGGTEAFF. DNA for the CDR3: TGTGCCAGCAGTTACGGACAGGGCGGCACTGAAGCTTTCTTT. The rearrangement links TRBV6-5 to TRBJ1-1, with 8 nucleotides matching TRBD1. The CDR3 is 14 residues long. Germline CDR1 MNHEY, CDR2 SVGAGI. Losses at the gene ends were 2 bases for V and 4 bases for J; bases not matched to a gene: 3.

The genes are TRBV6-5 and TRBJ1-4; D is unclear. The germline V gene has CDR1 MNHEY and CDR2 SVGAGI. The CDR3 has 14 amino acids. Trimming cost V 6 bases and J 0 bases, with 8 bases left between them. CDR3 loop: CASSHTATNEKLFF. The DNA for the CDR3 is TGTGCCAGCAGCCATACTGCAACTAATGAAAAACTGTTTTTT.

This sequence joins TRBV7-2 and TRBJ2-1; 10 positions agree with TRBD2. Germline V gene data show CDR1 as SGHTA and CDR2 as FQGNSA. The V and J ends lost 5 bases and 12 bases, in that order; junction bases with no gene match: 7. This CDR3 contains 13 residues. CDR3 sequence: CASSPGTSAVQFF. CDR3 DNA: TGTGCCAGCAGCCCCGGGACTAGCGCTGTGCAGTTCTTC.